The T cell receptor (beta chain) described here comes from a study of blood T cell repertoires in COVID-19. Study at large: Spain, Italy and the United States supplied samples that represented acute and convalescent COVID-19. PBMCs, B-cell-depleted T cells, or T cells were the source of the cDNA or gDNA that made up the material.

Original methodology: Estimated nucleated cell counts came from reference gene primer amplification. The repertoire was sequenced with immunoSEQ multiplex PCR; TCRdb's copy has only in-frame clones and lacks some. V, J and clone size are those of that table, while D and trimming were read from the DNA. The sample has around 190,000 clones; less than 90% are singletons. The CDR3 runs 14 residues. Germline CDR1 and CDR2: LNHNV and YYDKDF (reference sequence). Deletions cut 3 bases from V and 0 bases from J, with 8 bases between. The chain joins TRBV15 to TRBJ1-1, with a possible D match to TRBD1 (6 bases). The sequenced sample was peripheral blood. This TCR came from a man in his thirties or forties with acute or convalescent COVID-19. The CDR3 protein is CATSRDRMNTEAFF. Written as DNA, the CDR3 is TGTGCCACCAGCAGGGACAGAATGAACACTGAAGCTTTCTTT. The full variable domain, rest sourced from reference TRBV15 and TRBJ1-1, is DAMVIQNPRYQVTQFGKPVTLSCSQTLNHNVMYWYQQKSSQAPKLLFHYYDKDFNNEADTPDNFQSRRPNTSFCFLDIRSPGLGDTAMYLCATSRDRMNTEAFFGQGTRLTVV.